This TCR beta chain is from a study of T cell repertoires in cytomegalovirus infection. With respect to this clonotype: Its antigen is still unknown.

The V gene end was trimmed by 4 bases and the J gene end by 4 bases; junction bases not matched to a gene: 9. The CDR3 totals 16 residues. Germline lookup yields CDR1 KGHDR and CDR2 SFDVKD. General study results and limits: Dominating the ex vivo response were TCR beta clonotypes that were CMV-specific and HLA-C-restricted. Totalled public TCR beta family frequency picked out people who carried CMV plus the relevant HLA.

TCRdb fed the reads into MiXCR, producing one record per CDR3 protein. The data contain about 490,000 distinct CDR3 sequences, more than 20% of them seen just once; the ten biggest clones take up roughly 13%. The source material was PBMCs. This TCR was recovered from a human donor in good health (CMV status not recorded). Some clones in this sample may be carry-over from other donors' samples. This rearrangement joins TRBV24-1 to TRBJ2-5; 9 bases agree with TRBD1. The DNA of the CDR3 is TGTGCCACCAGTGACCCAAACAGGGGGCAAGTAGAGACCCAGTACTTC. Its translation: CATSDPNRGQVETQYF.